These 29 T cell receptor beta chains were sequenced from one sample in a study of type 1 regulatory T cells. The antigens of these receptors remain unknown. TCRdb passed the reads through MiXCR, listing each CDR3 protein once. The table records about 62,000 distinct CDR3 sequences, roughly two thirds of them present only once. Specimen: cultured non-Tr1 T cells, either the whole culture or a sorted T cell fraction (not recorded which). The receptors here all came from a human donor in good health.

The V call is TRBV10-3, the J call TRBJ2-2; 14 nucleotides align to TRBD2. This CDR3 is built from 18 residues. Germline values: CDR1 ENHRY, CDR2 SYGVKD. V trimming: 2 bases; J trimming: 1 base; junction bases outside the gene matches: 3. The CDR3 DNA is TGTGCCATCAGTGAGGCCGGACTAGCGGGAGGGAACACCGGGGAGCTGTTTTTT. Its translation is CAISEAGLAGGNTGELFF.

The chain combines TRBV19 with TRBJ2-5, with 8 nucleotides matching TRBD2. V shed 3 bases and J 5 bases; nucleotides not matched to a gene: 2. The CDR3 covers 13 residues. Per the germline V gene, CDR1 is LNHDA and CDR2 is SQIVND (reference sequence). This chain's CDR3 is CASSISGSETQYF. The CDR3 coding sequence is TGTGCCAGTAGTATCAGCGGGAGTGAGACCCAGTACTTC.

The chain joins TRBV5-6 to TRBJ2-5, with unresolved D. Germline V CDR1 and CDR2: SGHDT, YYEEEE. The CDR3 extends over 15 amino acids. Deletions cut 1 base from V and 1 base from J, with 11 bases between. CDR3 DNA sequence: TGTGCCAGCAGCTTGTTGGCGAGGCCCCAAGAGACCCAGTACTTC. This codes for CASSLLARPQETQYF.

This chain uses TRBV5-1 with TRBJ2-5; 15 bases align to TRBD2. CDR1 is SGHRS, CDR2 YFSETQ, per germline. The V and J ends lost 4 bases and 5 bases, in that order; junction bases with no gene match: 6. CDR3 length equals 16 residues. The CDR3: CASSGGLAGGLETQYF. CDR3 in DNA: TGCGCCAGCAGCGGTGGACTAGCGGGAGGGCTTGAGACCCAGTACTTC.

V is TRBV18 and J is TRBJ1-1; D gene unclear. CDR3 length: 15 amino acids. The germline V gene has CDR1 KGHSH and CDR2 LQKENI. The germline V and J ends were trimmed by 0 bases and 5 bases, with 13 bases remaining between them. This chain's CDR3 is CASSPPDAPGTEAFF. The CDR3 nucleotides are TGTGCCAGCTCACCACCTGACGCTCCAGGTACTGAAGCTTTCTTT.

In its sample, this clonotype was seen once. CDR3 loop: CAISTDRGLPGYTF. The CDR3 DNA sequence: TGTGCCATCAGTACCGACCGAGGGCTACCTGGCTACACCTTC. V usage is TRBV10-3 and J usage is TRBJ1-2; D is undetermined. The CDR3 runs 14 residues. Germline assignment: CDR1 ENHRY and CDR2 SYGVKD. The ends were cut back, 5 bases at V and 7 bases at J, with 17 bases in the middle.

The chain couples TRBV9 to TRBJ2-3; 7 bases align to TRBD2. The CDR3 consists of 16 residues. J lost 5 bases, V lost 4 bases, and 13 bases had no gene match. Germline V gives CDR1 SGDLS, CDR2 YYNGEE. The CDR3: CASSPPGGSPGDTQYF. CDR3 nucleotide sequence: TGTGCCAGCAGCCCCCCCGGGGGGAGCCCAGGAGATACGCAGTATTTT.

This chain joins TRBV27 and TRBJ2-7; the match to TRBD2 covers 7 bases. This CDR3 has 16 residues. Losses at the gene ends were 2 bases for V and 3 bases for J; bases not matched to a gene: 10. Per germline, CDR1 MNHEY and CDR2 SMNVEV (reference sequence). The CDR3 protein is CASSLKSSGLFYEQYF. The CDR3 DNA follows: TGTGCCAGCAGTTTAAAGTCTAGCGGATTATTCTACGAGCAGTACTTC.

The CDR3 here is CASTQRGGGGYGYTF. The CDR3 DNA reads TGTGCCAGCACCCAACGTGGGGGAGGCGGCTATGGCTACACCTTC. The chain combines TRBV11-2 with TRBJ1-2; TRBD1 is a possible D gene (5 bases). CDR3 length: 15 amino acids. Trimming shortened V by 7 bases and J by 4 bases, and 19 bases separated the two germline ends. Germline V gene sequence: CDR1 SGHAT, CDR2 FQNNGV.

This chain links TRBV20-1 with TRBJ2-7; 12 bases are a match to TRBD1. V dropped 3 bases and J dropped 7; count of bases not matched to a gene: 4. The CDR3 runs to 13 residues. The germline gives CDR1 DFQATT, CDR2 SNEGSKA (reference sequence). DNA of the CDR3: TGCAGTGCTAGGGGACAGGGGGCTGGTGAGCAGTACTTC. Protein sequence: CSARGQGAGEQYF.

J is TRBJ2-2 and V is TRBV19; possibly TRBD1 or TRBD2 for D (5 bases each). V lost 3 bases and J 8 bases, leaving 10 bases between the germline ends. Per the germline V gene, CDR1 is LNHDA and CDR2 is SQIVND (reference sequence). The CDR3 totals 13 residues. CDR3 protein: CASSMLGEGELFF. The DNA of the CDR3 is TGTGCCAGTAGTATGCTGGGGGAGGGGGAGCTGTTTTTT.

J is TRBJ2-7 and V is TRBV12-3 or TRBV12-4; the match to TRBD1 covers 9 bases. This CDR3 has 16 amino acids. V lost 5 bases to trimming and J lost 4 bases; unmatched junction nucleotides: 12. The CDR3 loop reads CASSINPYRGLYEQYF. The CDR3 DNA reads TGTGCCAGCAGTATCAATCCCTACAGGGGGCTGTACGAGCAGTACTTC.

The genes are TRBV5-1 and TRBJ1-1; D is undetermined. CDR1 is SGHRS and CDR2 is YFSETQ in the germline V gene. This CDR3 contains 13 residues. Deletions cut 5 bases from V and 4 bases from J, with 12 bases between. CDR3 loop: CASSSDRFTEAFF. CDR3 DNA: TGCGCCAGCAGTTCGGACCGGTTCACTGAAGCTTTCTTT.

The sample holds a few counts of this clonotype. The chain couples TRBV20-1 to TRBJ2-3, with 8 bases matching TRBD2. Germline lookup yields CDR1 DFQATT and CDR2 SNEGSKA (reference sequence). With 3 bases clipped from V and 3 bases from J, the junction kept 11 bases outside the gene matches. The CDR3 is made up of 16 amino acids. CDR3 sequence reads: CSARGLTSGRTDTQYF. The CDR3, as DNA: TGCAGTGCTAGGGGCCTAACTAGCGGAAGAACAGATACGCAGTATTTT.

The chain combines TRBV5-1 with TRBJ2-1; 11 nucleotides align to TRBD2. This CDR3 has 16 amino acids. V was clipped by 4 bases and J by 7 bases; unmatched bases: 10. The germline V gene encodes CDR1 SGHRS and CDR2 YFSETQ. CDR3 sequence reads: CASSGGLGLAVNEQFF. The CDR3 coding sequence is TGCGCCAGCAGCGGGGGTCTGGGACTAGCGGTTAATGAGCAGTTCTTC.

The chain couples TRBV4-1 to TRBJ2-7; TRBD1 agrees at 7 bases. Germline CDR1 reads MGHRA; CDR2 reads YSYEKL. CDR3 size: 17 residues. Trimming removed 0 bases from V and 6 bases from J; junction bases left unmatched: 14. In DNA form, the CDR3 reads TGCGCCAGCAGCCAAGATCCCTCCGGGACAGCGTTGGGCGAGCAGTACTTC. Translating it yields CASSQDPSGTALGEQYF.

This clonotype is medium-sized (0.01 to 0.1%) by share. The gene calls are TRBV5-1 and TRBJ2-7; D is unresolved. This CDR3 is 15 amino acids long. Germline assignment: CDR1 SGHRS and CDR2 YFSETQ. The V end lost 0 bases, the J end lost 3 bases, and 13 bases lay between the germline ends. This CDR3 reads CASSLEDLPNYEQYF. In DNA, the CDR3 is TGCGCCAGCAGCTTGGAAGACCTCCCGAACTACGAGCAGTACTTC. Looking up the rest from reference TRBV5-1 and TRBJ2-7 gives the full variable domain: KAGVTQTPRYLIKTRGQQVTLSCSPISGHRSVSWYQQTPGQGLQFLFEYFSETQRNKGNFPGRFSGRQFSNSRSEMNVSTLELGDSALYLCASSLEDLPNYEQYFGPGTRLTVT.

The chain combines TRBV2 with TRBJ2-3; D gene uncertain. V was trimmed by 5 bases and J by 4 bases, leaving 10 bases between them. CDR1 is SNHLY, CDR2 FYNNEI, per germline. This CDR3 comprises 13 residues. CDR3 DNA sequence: TGTGCCAGCAGTATCCGGTTGGCAGATACGCAGTATTTT. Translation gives CASSIRLADTQYF.

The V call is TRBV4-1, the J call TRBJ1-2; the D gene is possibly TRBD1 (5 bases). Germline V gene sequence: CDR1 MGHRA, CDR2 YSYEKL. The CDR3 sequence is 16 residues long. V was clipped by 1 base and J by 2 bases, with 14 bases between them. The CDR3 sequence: CASSQGRDARNYGYTF. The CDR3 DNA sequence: TGCGCCAGCAGCCAAGGGCGGGACGCCAGAAACTATGGCTACACCTTC.

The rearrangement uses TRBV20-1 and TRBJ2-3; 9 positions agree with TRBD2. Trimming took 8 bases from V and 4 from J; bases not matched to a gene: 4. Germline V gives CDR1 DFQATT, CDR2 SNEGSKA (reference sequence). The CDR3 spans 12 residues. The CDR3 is CSLSGSADTQYF. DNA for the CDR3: TGCAGTCTTAGCGGGAGTGCAGATACGCAGTATTTT.

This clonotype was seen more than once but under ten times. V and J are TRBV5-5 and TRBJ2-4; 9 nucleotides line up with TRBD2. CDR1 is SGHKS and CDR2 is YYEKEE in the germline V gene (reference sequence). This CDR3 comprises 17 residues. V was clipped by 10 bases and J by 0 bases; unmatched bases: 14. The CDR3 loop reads CASREGPFGVAKNIQYF. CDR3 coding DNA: TGTGCCTCGCGGGAGGGCCCTTTTGGGGTAGCCAAAAACATTCAGTACTTC.

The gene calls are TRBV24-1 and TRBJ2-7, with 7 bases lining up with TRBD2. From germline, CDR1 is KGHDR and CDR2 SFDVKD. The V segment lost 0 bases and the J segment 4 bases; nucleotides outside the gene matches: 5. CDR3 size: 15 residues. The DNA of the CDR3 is TGTGCCACCAGTGATTTGTTCGAAGCGGGGTACGAGCAGTACTTC. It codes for CATSDLFEAGYEQYF.

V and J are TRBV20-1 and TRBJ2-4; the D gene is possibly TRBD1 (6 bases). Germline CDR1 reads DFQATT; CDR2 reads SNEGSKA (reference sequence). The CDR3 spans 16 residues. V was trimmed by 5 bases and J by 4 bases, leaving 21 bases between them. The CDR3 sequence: CSAANPDPGQKNIQYF. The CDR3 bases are TGCAGTGCTGCAAACCCGGACCCAGGACAGAAAAACATTCAGTACTTC.

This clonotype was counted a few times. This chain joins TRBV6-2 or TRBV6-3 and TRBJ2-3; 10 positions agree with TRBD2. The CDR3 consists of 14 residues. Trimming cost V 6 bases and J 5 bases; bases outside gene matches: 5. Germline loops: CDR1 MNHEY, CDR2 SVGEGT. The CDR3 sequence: CASRPGLARDTQYF. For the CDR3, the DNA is TGTGCCAGCAGGCCGGGACTAGCGCGAGATACGCAGTATTTT.

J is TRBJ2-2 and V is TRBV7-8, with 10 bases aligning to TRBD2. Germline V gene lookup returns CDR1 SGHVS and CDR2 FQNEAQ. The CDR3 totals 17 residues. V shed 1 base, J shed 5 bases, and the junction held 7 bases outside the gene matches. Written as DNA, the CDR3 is TGTGCCAGCAGCTTAGATCTAGCGGGAGTAGTGACCGGGGAGCTGTTTTTT. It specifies CASSLDLAGVVTGELFF.

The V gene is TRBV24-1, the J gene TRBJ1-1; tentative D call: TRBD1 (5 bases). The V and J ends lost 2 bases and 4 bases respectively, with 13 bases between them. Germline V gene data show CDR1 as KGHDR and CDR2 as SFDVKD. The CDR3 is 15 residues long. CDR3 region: CATSDSTEGPTEAFF. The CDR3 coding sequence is TGTGCCACCAGTGATTCGACAGAAGGCCCCACTGAAGCTTTCTTT.

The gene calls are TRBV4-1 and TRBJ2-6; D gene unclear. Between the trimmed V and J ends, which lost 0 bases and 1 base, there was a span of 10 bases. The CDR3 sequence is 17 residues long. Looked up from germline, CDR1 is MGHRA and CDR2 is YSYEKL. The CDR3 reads CASSQDWVGSGANVLTF. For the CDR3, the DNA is TGCGCCAGCAGCCAAGATTGGGTAGGGTCTGGGGCCAACGTCCTGACTTTC.

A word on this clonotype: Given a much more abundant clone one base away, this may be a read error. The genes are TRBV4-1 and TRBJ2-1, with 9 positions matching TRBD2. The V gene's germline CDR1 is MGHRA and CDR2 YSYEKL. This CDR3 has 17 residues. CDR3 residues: CASSRGGLAGTYNEQLF. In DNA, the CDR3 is TGCGCCAGCAGCCGAGGGGGTCTAGCGGGAACCTACAATGAGCAGTTATTC.

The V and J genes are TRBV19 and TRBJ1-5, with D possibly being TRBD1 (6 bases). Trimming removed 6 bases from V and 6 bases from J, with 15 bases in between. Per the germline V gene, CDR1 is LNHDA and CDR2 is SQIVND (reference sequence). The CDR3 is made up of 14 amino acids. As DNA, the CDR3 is TGTGCCAGTAGCCTAGACCAGGGGAGTCAGCCCCAGCATTTT. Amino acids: CASSLDQGSQPQHF.